The rows below give T cell receptor beta chains drawn from one sample of a study of graft-versus-host responses after intestinal transplantation. Only in-frame clones appear in the TCRdb table, and some are missing; sequencing was by immunoSEQ multiplex PCR. Of just under 100,000 clones listed, approximately 90% are singletons. The source material was PBMCs, sampled roughly 68 weeks after intestinal transplant. These receptors originate from a human patient who received an intestinal transplant, so some T cells may come from the graft donor. Both conserved end residues are part of each CDR3. D genes are given only for firm matches. Rows may omit the clone size; those that give it use once, few, many or a size class.

clone size: .; D gene: .; J gene: TRBJ1-2; V gene: TRBV6-1; CDR3 DNA: TGTGCCAGCACCAAAGGGCGCAGGGATGATGGCTACACCTTC; CDR3 protein: CASTKGRRDDGYTF
clone size: .; D gene: .; J gene: TRBJ1-2; V gene: TRBV7-9; CDR3 DNA: TGTGCCAGCAGCCACCCGGGGTATGGCTACACCTTC; CDR3 protein: CASSHPGYGYTF
clone size: .; D gene: TRBD1; J gene: TRBJ2-7; V gene: TRBV19; CDR3 DNA: TGTGCCAGTAGGGACACCGGGACAGCAACCTACGAGCAGTACTTC; CDR3 protein: CASRDTGTATYEQYF
clone size: .; D gene: .; J gene: TRBJ1-4; V gene: TRBV11-2; CDR3 DNA: TGTGCCAGCAGCCCTAGGGGCCCGCAAGGGTCCACTAATGAAAAACTGTTTTTT; CDR3 protein: CASSPRGPQGSTNEKLFF
clone size: .; D gene: .; J gene: TRBJ2-7; V gene: TRBV9; CDR3 DNA: TGTGCCAGCAGCGTAGGGGATAGCATGTACGAGCAGTACTTC; CDR3 protein: CASSVGDSMYEQYF
clone size: .; D gene: .; J gene: TRBJ1-5; V gene: TRBV28; CDR3 DNA: TGTGCCAGCGGCTACAGGGGCAATCAGCCCCAGCATTTT; CDR3 protein: CASGYRGNQPQHF
clone size: .; D gene: .; J gene: TRBJ2-5; V gene: TRBV5-1; CDR3 DNA: TGCGCCAGCAGCTGGGACTGGGGGACCCAGTACTTC; CDR3 protein: CASSWDWGTQYF
clone size: .; D gene: TRBD2; J gene: TRBJ2-2; V gene: TRBV7-8; CDR3 DNA: TGTGCCAGCAGCCCCTCCCCGGGACTAGCTGGCACCGGGGAGCTGTTTTTT; CDR3 protein: CASSPSPGLAGTGELFF
clone size: once; D gene: .; J gene: TRBJ1-1; V gene: TRBV10-2; CDR3 DNA: TGCGCCAGCAAGACGGGAAAGAACACTGAAGCTTTCTTT; CDR3 protein: CASKTGKNTEAFF
clone size: .; D gene: .; J gene: TRBJ2-7; V gene: TRBV5-1; CDR3 DNA: TGCGCCAGCAGCGCTTGGTTAAAGGGGGGTTTCCACGAGCAGTACTTC; CDR3 protein: CASSAWLKGGFHEQYF
clone size: few; D gene: .; J gene: TRBJ1-6; V gene: TRBV7-9; CDR3 DNA: TGTGCCAGCAGCTTATCAACAGTCAATTCACCCCTCCACTTT; CDR3 protein: CASSLSTVNSPLHF
clone size: .; D gene: TRBD2; J gene: TRBJ2-1; V gene: TRBV10-2; CDR3 DNA: TGCGCCAGCACCCCGGGACTAGAGTCCTACAATGAGCAGTTCTTC; CDR3 protein: CASTPGLESYNEQFF
clone size: few; D gene: .; J gene: TRBJ1-1; V gene: TRBV27; CDR3 DNA: TGTGCCAGCAGTCGACAGACCATGAACACTGAAGCTTTCTTT; CDR3 protein: CASSRQTMNTEAFF
clone size: once; D gene: .; J gene: TRBJ2-3; V gene: TRBV9; CDR3 DNA: TGTGCCAGCAGCCCCCGAGCAGGGTCGGTTACAGATACGCAGTATTTT; CDR3 protein: CASSPRAGSVTDTQYF
clone size: few; D gene: .; J gene: TRBJ1-4; V gene: TRBV18; CDR3 DNA: TGTGCCAGCTCGCAAGACCTAGAAGCTGCAACTAATGAAAAACTGTTTTTT; CDR3 protein: CASSQDLEAATNEKLFF
clone size: .; D gene: .; J gene: TRBJ1-1; V gene: TRBV2; CDR3 DNA: TGTGCCAGTTACCGGGACGGAGAAGCTTTCTTT; CDR3 protein: CASYRDGEAFF